This T cell receptor beta chain was captured by sequencing in a study of blood T cell repertoires in COVID-19. As for the study in general: Samples representing acute and convalescent COVID-19 were sourced from the United States, Italy and Spain. The analysed material was cDNA or gDNA that came from T cells, B-cell-depleted T cells, or PBMCs.

Authors' analysis steps: Estimation of nucleated cell counts relied on the amplification of reference gene primers. The assay was immunoSEQ multiplex PCR, and TCRdb's table has in-frame clones only and misses some. Clonal size and the V and J genes are those of that table, whereas D and trimming came from the DNA. The repertoire consists of about 220,000 clones, with approximately 85% occurring once and the leading ten covering over 3.5%. V lost 4 bases to trimming and J lost 3 bases; unmatched junction nucleotides: 7. Germline V CDR1 and CDR2: SGHDT, YYEEEE. The CDR3 length is 16 residues. V gene TRBV5-6 combines with J gene TRBJ2-3, with 11 bases that match TRBD2. The sequence was collected from a woman between 65 and 79 years old with acute or convalescent COVID-19. The sequencing sample was made of peripheral blood. CDR3 residues: CASSVIAGGRTDTQYF. CDR3 bases: TGTGCCAGCAGCGTCATAGCGGGGGGGCGTACAGATACGCAGTATTTT.